The entry below describes one TCR beta chain. This table comes from immunoSEQ multiplex PCR, and its TCRdb copy is limited to in-frame clones, with some not included. The sample has under 130,000 clones, 83% seen once. This CDR3 is 16 amino acids long. Germline V gene sequence: CDR1 MNHEY, CDR2 SMNVEV (reference sequence). Deletions cut 6 bases from V and 4 bases from J, with 22 bases between. This entry belongs to a study of control samples from healthy donors and cancer patients. The chain combines TRBV27 with TRBJ2-7; D may be TRBD2 (5 bases). The sequenced sample was blood. The clonotype was recovered from a woman in her fifties or sixties in good health. This CDR3 is CASRTLIDAGLYEQYF. The CDR3 bases are TGTGCCAGCAGGACCCTAATCGACGCGGGTCTTTACGAGCAGTACTTC.